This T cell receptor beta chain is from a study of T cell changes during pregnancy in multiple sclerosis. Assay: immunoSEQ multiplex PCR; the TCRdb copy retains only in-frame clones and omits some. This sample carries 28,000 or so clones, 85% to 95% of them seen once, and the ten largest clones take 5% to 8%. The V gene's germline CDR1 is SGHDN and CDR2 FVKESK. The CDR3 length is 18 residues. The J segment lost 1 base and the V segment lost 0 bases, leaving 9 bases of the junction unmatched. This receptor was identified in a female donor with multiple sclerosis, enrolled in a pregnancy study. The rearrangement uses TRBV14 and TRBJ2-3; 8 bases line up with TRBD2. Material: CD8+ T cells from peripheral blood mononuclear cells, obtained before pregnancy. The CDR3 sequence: CASSQETFWREGTDTQYF. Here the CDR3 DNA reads TGTGCCAGCAGCCAAGAAACCTTCTGGCGGGAGGGCACAGATACGCAGTATTTT.